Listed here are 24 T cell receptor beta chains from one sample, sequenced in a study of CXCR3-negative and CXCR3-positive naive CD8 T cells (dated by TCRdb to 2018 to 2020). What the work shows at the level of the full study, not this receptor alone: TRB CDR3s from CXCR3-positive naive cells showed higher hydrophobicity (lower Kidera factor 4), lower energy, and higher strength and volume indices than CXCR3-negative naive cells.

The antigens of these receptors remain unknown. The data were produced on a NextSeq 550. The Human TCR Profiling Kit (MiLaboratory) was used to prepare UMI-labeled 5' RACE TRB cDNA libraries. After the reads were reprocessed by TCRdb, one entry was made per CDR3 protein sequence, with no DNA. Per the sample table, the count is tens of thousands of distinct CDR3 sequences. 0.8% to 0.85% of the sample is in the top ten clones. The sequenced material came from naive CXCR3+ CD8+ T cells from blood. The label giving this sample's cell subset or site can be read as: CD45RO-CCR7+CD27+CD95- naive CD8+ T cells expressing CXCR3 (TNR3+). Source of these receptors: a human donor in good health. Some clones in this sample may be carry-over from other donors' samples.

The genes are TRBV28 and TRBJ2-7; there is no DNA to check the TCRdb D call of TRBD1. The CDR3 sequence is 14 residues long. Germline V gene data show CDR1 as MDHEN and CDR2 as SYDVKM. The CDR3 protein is CASSPWSEAYEQYF.

The CDR3 region is CASSLAQGAPGYGYTF. The rearrangement links TRBV7-9 to TRBJ1-2; the TRBD1 assignment by TCRdb is unverifiable without DNA. Germline-derived CDR1 and CDR2 are SEHNR and FQNEAQ (reference sequence). The CDR3 has 16 amino acids. The variable domain in full, with the rest retrieved from reference TRBV7-9 and TRBJ1-2, is DTGVSQNPRHKITKRGQNVTFRCDPISEHNRLYWYRQTLGQGPEFLTYFQNEAQLEKSRLLSDRFSAERPKGSFSTLEIQRTEQGDSAMYLCASSLAQGAPGYGYTFGSGTRLTVV.

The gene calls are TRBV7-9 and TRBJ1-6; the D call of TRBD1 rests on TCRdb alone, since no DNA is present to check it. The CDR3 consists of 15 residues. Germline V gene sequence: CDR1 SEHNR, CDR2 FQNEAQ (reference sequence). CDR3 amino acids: CASRIHDRENSPLHF.

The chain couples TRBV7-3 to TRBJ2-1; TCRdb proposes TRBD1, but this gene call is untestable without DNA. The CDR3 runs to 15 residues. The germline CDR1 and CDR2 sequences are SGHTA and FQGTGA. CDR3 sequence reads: CASSLRQGAYNEQFF.

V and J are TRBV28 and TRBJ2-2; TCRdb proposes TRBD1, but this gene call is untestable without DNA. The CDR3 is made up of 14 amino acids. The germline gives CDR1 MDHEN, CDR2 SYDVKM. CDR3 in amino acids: CACRQGAVTGELFF.

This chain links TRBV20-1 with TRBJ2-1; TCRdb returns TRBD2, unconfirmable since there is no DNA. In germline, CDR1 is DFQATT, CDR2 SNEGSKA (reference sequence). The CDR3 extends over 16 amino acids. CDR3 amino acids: CSARVERGSSYNEQFF.

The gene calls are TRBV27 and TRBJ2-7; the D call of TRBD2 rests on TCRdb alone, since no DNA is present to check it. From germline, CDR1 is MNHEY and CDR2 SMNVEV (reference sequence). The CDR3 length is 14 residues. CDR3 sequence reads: CASSPWGGAYEQYF.

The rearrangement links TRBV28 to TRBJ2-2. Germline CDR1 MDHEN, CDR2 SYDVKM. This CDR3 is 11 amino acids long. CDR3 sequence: CASSFIGELFF.

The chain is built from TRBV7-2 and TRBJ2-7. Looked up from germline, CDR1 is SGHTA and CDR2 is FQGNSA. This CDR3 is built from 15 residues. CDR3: CASSLAQVFSYEQYF.

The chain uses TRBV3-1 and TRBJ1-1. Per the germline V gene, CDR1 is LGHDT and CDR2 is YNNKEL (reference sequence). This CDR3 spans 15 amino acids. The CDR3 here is CASSQDPAGRTEAFF.

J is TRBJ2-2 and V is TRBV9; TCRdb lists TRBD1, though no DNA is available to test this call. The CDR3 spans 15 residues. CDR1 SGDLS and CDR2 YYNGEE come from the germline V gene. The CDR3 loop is CASSDRGQITGELFF.

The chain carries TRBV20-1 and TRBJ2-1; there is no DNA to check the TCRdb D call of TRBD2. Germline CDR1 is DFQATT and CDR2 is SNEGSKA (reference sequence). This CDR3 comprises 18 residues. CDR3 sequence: CSASGSSGRLSSYNEQFF.

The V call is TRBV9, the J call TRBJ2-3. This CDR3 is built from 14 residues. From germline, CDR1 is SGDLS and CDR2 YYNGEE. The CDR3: CASSVGRITDTQYF.

This CDR3 reads CASSSPNRGGTGELFF. V gene TRBV27 combines with J gene TRBJ2-2; TCRdb lists TRBD1, though no DNA is available to test this call. Germline CDR1 is MNHEY and CDR2 is SMNVEV (reference sequence). The CDR3 loop spans 16 amino acids.

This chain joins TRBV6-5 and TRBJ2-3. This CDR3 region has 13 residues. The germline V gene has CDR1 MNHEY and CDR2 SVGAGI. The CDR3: CASSYEYTDTQYF.

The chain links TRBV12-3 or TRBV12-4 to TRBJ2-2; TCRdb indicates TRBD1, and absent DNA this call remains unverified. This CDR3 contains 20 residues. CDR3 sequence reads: CASSPGQGARTGRNTGELFF.

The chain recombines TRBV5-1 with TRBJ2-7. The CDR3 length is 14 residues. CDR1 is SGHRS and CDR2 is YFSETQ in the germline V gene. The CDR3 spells CASSLVGPSYEQYF.

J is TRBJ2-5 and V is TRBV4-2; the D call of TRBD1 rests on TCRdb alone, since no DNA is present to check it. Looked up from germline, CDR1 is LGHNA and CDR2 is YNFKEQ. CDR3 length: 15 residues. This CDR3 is CASSPEGDEGETQYF.

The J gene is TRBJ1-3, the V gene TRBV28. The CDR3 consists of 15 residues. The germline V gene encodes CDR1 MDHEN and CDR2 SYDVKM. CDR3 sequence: CASPGISTSGNTIYF.

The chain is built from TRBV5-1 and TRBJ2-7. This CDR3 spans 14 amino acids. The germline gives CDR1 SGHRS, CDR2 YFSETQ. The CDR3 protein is CASSEPTSSYEQYF.

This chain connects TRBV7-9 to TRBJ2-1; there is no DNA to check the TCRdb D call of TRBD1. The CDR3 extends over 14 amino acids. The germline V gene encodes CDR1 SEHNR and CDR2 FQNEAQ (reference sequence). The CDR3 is CASSAWDSHNEQFF.

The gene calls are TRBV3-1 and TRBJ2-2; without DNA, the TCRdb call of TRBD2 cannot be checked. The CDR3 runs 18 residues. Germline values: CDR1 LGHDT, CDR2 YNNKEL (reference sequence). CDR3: CASSQDMLAVRGTGELFF.

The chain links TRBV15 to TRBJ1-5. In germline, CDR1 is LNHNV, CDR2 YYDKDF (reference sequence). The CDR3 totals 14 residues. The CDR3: CATSRDFGVQPQHF.

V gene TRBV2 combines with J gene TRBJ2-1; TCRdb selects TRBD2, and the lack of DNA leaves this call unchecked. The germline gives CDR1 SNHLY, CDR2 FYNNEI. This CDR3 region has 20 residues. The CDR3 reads CATPHPKAGLAFSSYNEQFF. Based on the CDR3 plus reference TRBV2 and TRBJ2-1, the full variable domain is EPEVTQTPSHQVTQMGQEVILRCVPISNHLYFYWYRQILGQKVEFLVSFYNNEISEKSEIFDDQFSVERPDGSNFTLKIRSTKLEDSAMYFCATPHPKAGLAFSSYNEQFFGPGTRLTVL.